The entry below gives a single TCR beta chain sequence along with its context. It has no known antigen specificity. Base qualities are missing; no much larger clone stands one base away. The collaborating institutions used their own protocols to collect whole blood in K2EDTA tubes. Collaborator samples were shipped for TCRbeta analysis as frozen whole blood, isolated PBMCs, or DNA extracted from either sample type. CDR1 LNHDA and CDR2 SQIVND were looked up in the germline V gene (reference sequence). V is cut by 6 bases and J by 0 bases, and the space between the germline ends is 11 bases. The CDR3 sequence holds 15 residues, the cysteine and phenylalanine included. This entry keeps only the CDR3 DNA: 45 bases, framed from base 1. This entry belongs to a study of blood T cell repertoires in COVID-19 (dated by TCRdb to 2020 to 2022). Some background on the complete study: Samples covering the acute and convalescent phases of COVID-19 were provided by collaborators in the United States, Italy and Spain. The material from the prospective study consisted of cDNA or gDNA derived from T cells, B-cell-depleted T cells, or PBMCs. Deeply sampled blood TCRbeta repertoires from subjects exposed to, actively infected with, or recovered from COVID-19 were included in the dataset. The repertoires were made available in a free public database intended to serve as a resource for research on the immune response to SARS-CoV-2. Samples came from the ongoing ImmuneRACE study (first 160 participants) plus 1,254 subjects from 6 global collaborators. The sample metadata nearly always contained a de-identified subject ID, COVID-19 status, age in years and sex. Where HLA class I and class II types were available, the types were taken from metadata supplied by the sample provider, not from assay-based typing. Broader findings and caveats from the paper: The quantity of clinical and demographic metadata differed by source and by participant and was supplied without curation.

The immunoSEQ Assay, a bias-controlled multiplex PCR, was used to amplify TCRbeta CDR3 regions from genomic DNA. For the original study's pipeline: Within the assay, amplification of reference gene primers was used to estimate how many nucleated cells each sample contained. Sequence reads were collapsed and filtered to measure the absolute abundance of every unique TCRbeta CDR3 rearrangement. Productive Simpson clonality was computed per sample as the square root of Simpson's diversity index over productive rearrangements. This is the immuneACCESS table as TCRdb keeps it, with only in-frame sequences that have V and J called. A part of the clones is gone; compared with another copy, unresolved V genes explain less than half, and the rest is unexplained. V and J calls and clone size are those listed in that table; D and trimming were worked out from the DNA. The sample records fewer than 250,000 clones, 88% of which are singletons. More than 1.5% of the sample goes to the ten largest clones.

What was sequenced was peripheral blood. This TCR was recovered from a man aged 70 or older with acute or convalescent COVID-19. The sequence links TRBV19 to TRBJ2-2, with an unclear D gene assignment. Read as DNA, the sequence is TGTGCCAGTAGGCCCCAGTTCGCGAACACCGGGGAGCTGTTTTTT. This encodes CASRPQFANTGELFF.